This T cell receptor (beta chain) was documented in a study of shared clonotypes between healthy human individuals. The study's findings and limits: Shared clonotypes across all four donors exceeded non-shared ones in generation probability.

The CDR3 is 13 residues long. V was pared by 3 bases and J by 3 bases, with 12 bases between. Germline values: CDR1 SQVTM, CDR2 ANQGSEA. Details on this clone: Antigen: not known.

Profiled with immunoSEQ multiplex PCR; TCRdb holds only in-frame clones, not every one. Here the sample spans 2 million or so clones, about 94% being singletons. Only CD45RO-negative cells positively selected for CCR7 counted as naive CD8 cells, so terminally differentiated effector memory CD45RA+ cells were excluded. The rearrangement joins TRBV29-1 to TRBJ2-7, with D hard to call. Material: naive CD8+ T cells sorted from blood. The receptor comes from a man aged 18 to 29 in good health. CDR3 sequence reads: CSVETLANYEQYF. CDR3 nucleotide sequence: TGCAGCGTTGAGACCCTGGCCAACTACGAGCAGTACTTC.